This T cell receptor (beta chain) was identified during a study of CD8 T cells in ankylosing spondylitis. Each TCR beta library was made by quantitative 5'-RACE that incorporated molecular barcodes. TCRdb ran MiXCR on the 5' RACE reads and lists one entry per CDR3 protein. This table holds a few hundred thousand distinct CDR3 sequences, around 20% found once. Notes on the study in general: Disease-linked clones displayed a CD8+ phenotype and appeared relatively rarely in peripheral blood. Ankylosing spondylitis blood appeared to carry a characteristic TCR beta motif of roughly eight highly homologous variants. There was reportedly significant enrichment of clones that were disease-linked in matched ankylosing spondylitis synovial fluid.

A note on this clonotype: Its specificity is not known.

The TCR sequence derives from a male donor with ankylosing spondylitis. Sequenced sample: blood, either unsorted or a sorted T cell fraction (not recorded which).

The CDR3 sequence is CASSFWGLKAEAFF. CDR3 coding DNA: TGTGCCAGCAGCTTCTGGGGATTAAAGGCTGAAGCTTTCTTT. This sequence joins TRBV7-2 and TRBJ1-1; no definite D call. V lost 3 bases to trimming and J lost 6 bases, with 14 bases between them. This CDR3 region has 14 residues. Per germline, CDR1 SGHTA and CDR2 FQGNSA. The whole variable domain, remainder taken from reference TRBV7-2 and TRBJ1-1, is GAGVSQSPSNKVTEKGKDVELRCDPISGHTALYWYRQSLGQGLEFLIYFQGNSAPDKSGLPSDRFSAERTGGSVSTLTIQRTQQEDSAVYLCASSFWGLKAEAFFGQGTRLTVV.